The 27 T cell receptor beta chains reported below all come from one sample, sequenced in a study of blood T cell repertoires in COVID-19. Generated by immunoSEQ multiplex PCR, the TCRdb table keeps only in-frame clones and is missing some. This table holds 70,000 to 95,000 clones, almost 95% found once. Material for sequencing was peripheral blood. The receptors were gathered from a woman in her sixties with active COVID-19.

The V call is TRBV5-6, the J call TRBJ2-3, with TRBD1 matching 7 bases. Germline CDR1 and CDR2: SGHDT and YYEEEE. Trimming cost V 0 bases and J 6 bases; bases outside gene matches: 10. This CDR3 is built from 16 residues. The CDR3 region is CASSLDRGKVRDTQYF. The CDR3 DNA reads TGTGCCAGCAGCTTGGACAGGGGAAAGGTACGGGATACGCAGTATTTT.

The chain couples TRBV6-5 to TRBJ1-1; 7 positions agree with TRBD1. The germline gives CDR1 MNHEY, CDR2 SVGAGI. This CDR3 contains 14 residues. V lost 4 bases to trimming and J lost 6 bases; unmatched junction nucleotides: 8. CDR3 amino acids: CASSLDRDVAEAFF. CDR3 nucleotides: TGTGCCAGCAGTTTAGACAGGGATGTAGCTGAAGCTTTCTTT.

CDR3 loop: CASSLSAGGYGYTF. The DNA of the CDR3 is TGTGCCAGCAGTTTATCGGCAGGGGGCTATGGCTACACCTTC. The V gene is TRBV27, the J gene TRBJ1-2; 7 bases agree with TRBD1. This CDR3 region has 14 residues. J was trimmed by 4 bases and V by 0 bases; bases with no gene match: 2. Germline CDR1 reads MNHEY; CDR2 reads SMNVEV (reference sequence).

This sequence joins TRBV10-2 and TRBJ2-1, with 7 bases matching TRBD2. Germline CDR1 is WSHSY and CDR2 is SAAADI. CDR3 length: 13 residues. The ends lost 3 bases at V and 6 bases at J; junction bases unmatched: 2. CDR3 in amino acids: CASSEAGINEQFF. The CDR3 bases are TGCGCCAGCAGTGAAGCGGGAATCAATGAGCAGTTCTTC.

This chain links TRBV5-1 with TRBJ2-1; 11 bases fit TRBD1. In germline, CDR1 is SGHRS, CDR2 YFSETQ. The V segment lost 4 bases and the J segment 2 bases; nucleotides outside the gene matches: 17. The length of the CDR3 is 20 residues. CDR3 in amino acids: CASSPGTGGSGNVTYNEQFF. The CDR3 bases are TGCGCCAGCAGCCCAGGGACAGGGGGAAGCGGGAATGTTACCTACAATGAGCAGTTCTTC.

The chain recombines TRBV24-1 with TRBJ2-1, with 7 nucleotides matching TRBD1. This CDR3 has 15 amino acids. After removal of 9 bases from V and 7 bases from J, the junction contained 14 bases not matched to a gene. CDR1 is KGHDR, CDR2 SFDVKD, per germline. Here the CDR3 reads CATEDATGARNEQFF. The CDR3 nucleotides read TGTGCCACCGAGGACGCAACAGGGGCGAGGAATGAGCAGTTCTTC.

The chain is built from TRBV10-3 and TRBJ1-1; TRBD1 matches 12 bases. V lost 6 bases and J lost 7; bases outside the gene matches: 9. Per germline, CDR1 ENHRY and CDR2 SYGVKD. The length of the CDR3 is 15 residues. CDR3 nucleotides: TGTGCCATCAGGACGAGGGACAGGGGGCTTAGTGAAGCTTTCTTT. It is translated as CAIRTRDRGLSEAFF.

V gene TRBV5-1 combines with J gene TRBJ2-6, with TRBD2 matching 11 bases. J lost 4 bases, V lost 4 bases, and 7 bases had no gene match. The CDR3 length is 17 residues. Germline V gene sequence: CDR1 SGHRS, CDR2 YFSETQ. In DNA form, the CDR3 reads TGCGCCAGCAGCCCTACTAGCGGGAGCCCAGGGGCCAACGTCCTGACTTTC. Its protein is CASSPTSGSPGANVLTF.

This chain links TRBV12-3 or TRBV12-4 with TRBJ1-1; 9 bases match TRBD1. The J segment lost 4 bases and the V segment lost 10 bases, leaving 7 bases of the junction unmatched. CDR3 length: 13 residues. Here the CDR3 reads CATSRTGVTEAFF. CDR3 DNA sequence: TGTGCCACTAGTAGGACAGGGGTCACTGAAGCTTTCTTT.

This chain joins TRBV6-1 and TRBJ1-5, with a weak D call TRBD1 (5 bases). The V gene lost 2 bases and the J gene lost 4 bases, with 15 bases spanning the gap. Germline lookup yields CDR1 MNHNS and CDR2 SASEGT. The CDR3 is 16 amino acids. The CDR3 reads CASSEPRGGWNQPQHF. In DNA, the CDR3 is TGTGCCAGCAGTGAACCCCGGGGGGGATGGAATCAGCCCCAGCATTTT.

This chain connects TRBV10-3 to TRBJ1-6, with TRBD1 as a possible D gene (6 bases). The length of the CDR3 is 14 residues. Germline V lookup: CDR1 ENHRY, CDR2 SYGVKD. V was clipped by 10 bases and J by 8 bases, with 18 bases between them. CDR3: CANRDGAGDSPLHF. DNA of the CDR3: TGTGCCAACCGGGACGGGGCAGGGGATTCACCCCTCCACTTT.

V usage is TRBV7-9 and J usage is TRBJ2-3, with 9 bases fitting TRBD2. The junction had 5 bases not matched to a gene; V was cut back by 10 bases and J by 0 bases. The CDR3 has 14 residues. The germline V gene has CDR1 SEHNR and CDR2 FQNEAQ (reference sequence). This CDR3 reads CATSGTSSTDTQYF. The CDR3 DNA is TGTGCCACCTCCGGGACTAGCAGCACAGATACGCAGTATTTT.

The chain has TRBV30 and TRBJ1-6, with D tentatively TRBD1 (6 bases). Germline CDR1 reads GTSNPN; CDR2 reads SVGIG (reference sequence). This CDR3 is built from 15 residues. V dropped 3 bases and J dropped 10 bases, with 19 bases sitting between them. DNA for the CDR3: TGTGCCTGGAGCCCTTTACAGGGAGTCGGGTCACCCCTCCACTTT. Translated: CAWSPLQGVGSPLHF.

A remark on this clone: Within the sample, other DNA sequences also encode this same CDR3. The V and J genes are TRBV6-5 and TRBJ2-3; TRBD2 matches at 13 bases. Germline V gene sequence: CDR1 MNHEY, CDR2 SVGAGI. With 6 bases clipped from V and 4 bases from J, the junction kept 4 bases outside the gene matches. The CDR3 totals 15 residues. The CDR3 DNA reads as TGTGCCAGCAGCTTAGGACTAGCGGGAGCAGATACGCAGTATTTT. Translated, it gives CASSLGLAGADTQYF.

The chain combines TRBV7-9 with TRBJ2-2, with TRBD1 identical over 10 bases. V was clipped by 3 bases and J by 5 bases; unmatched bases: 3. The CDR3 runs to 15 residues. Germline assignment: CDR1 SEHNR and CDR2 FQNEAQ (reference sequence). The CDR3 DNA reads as TGTGCCAGCAGCTTCCGGGACAGGGGAACCGGGGAGCTGTTTTTT. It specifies CASSFRDRGTGELFF.

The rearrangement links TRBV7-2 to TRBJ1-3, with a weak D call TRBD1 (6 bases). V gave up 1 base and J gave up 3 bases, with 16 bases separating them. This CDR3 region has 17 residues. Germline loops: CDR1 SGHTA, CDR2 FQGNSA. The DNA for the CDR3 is TGTGCCAGCAGCTTAGGGCAGGGGTTTGTTAATGGAAACACCATATATTTT. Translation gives CASSLGQGFVNGNTIYF.

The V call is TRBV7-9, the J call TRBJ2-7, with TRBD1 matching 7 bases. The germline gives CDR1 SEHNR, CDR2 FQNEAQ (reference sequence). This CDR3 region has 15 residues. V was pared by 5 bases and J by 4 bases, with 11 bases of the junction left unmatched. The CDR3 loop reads CASSPTGIRAYEQYF. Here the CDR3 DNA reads TGTGCCAGCAGCCCGACAGGGATTCGGGCGTACGAGCAGTACTTC. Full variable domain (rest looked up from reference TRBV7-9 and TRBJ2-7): DTGVSQNPRHKITKRGQNVTFRCDPISEHNRLYWYRQTLGQGPEFLTYFQNEAQLEKSRLLSDRFSAERPKGSFSTLEIQRTEQGDSAMYLCASSPTGIRAYEQYFGPGTRLTVT.

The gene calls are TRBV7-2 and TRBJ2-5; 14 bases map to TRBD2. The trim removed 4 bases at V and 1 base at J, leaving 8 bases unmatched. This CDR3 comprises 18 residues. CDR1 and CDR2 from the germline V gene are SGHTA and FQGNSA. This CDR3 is CASSSKGLAGVGQETQYF. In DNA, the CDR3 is TGTGCCAGCAGCTCCAAGGGACTAGCGGGGGTCGGCCAAGAGACCCAGTACTTC.

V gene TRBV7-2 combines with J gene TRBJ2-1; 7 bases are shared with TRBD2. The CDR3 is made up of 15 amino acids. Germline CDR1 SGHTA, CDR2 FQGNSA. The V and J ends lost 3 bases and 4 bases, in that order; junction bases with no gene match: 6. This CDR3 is CASSFRRERYNEQFF. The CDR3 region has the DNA TGTGCCAGCAGCTTTCGGCGGGAGAGATACAATGAGCAGTTCTTC.

CDR3 sequence (DNA): TGTGCCTGGAGTGTACCCCCGGGGAACACTGAAGCTTTCTTT. This gives the protein CAWSVPPGNTEAFF. The rearrangement uses TRBV30 and TRBJ1-1; D unresolved. Germline CDR1 GTSNPN, CDR2 SVGIG (reference sequence). The CDR3 consists of 14 residues. The germline V and J ends were trimmed by 0 bases and 1 base, with 9 bases remaining between them.

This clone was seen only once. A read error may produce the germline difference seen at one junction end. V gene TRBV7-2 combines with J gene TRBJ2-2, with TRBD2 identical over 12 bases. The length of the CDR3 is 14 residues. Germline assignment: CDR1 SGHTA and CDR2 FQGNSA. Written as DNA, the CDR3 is TGTGCCAGCAGCTGGACTAGCGGGACCGGGGAGCTGGTTTTT. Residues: CASSWTSGTGELVF.

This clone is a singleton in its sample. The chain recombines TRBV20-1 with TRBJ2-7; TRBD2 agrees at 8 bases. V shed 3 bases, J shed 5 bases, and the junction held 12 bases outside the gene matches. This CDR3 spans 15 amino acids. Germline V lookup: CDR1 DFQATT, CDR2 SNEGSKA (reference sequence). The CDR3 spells CSASKSSGSPDEQYF. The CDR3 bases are TGCAGTGCTAGTAAATCAAGCGGGAGTCCCGACGAGCAGTACTTC.

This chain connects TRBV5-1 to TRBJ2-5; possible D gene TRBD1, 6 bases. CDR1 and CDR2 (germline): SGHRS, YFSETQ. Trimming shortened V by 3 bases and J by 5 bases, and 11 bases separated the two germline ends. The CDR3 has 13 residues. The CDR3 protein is CASSSQGPETQYF. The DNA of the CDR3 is TGCGCCAGCAGCTCCCAGGGGCCGGAGACCCAGTACTTC. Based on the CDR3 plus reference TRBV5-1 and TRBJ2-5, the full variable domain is KAGVTQTPRYLIKTRGQQVTLSCSPISGHRSVSWYQQTPGQGLQFLFEYFSETQRNKGNFPGRFSGRQFSNSRSEMNVSTLELGDSALYLCASSSQGPETQYFGPGTRLLVL.

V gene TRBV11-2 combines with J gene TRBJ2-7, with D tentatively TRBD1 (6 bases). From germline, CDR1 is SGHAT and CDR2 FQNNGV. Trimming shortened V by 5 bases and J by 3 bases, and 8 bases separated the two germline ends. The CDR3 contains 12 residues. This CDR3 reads CASSKQGYEQYF. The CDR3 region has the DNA TGTGCCAGCAGCAAACAGGGCTACGAGCAGTACTTC.

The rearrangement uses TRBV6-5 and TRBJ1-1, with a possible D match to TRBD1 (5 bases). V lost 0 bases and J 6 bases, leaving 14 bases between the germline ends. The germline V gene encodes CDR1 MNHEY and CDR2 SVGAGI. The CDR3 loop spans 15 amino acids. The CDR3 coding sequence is TGTGCCAGCAGTTACTCGATCAGGGTGACGTCTGAAGCTTTCTTT. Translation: CASSYSIRVTSEAFF.

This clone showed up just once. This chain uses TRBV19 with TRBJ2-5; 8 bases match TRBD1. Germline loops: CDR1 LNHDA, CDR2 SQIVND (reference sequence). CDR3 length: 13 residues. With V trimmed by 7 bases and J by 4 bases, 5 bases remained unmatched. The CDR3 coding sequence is TGTGCCAGTATTGGACAGGGCTTAGAGACCCAGTACTTC. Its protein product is CASIGQGLETQYF.

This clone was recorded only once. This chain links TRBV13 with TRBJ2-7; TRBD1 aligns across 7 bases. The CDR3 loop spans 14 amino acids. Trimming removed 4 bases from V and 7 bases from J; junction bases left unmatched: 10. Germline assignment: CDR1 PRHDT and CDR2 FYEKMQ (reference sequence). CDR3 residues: CASSSTGSGEEQYF. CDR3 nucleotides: TGTGCCAGCAGCTCGACAGGGAGTGGGGAGGAGCAGTACTTC.